The 3 T cell receptor beta chains given below trace back to one sample, sequenced in a study of graft-versus-host responses after intestinal transplantation. Clones were sequenced by immunoSEQ multiplex PCR, and TCRdb holds only the in-frame ones, with some missing. There are about 25,000 clones in the sample; more than 80% occur only once, and approximately 0.53% lies in the top ten. The specimen comprised PBMCs, sampled 18 days after transplant. Every receptor here comes from a human patient who received an intestinal transplant, so some T cells may come from the graft donor.

J is TRBJ2-3 and V is TRBV6-1, with 8 bases matching TRBD2. CDR1 and CDR2 (germline): MNHNS, SASEGT. The ends lost 7 bases at V and 2 bases at J; junction bases unmatched: 8. The CDR3 is made up of 15 amino acids. As DNA, the CDR3 is TGTGCCAGCACCATAATAGCGGGGAACACAGATACGCAGTATTTT. Its protein product is CASTIIAGNTDTQYF.

The rearrangement links TRBV14 to TRBJ1-2; D unclear. Between the trimmed V and J ends, which lost 0 bases and 6 bases, there was a span of 5 bases. CDR1 is SGHDN and CDR2 is FVKESK in the germline V gene. The length of the CDR3 is 12 residues. The CDR3 DNA sequence: TGTGCCAGCAGCCAAGAATGGGATGGCTACACCTTC. This translates into CASSQEWDGYTF.

The chain combines TRBV10-3 with TRBJ2-3; D could derive from TRBD1 or TRBD2 (5 bases each). This CDR3 contains 16 residues. Germline V lookup: CDR1 ENHRY, CDR2 SYGVKD. V was clipped by 7 bases and J by 0 bases, with 17 bases between them. CDR3 in DNA: TGTGCCATCAACGGGGCCGGCGGTACTAGCACAGATACGCAGTATTTT. This gives the protein CAINGAGGTSTDTQYF.